Below are 30 T cell receptor beta chains sequenced from a single sample in a study of blood T cells in healthy people across ages. Using a J-beta primer mix together with a sample-barcoded 5' primer, a second PCR was run for about 6 to 11 cycles. TCRdb reprocessed the 5' RACE reads via MiXCR and lists one record per CDR3 protein. The sample lists around 1,000,000 distinct CDR3 sequences, around two fifths seen once, with around 12% in the top ten. Sequenced: blood. The receptors stem from a man aged 18-30 years in good health.

The V gene is TRBV20-1, the J gene TRBJ2-3; 8 bases map to TRBD2. Germline V CDR1 and CDR2: DFQATT, SNEGSKA (reference sequence). V gave up 5 bases and J gave up 2 bases; unmatched junction bases: 15. This CDR3 is built from 17 residues. This chain's CDR3 is CSAFPIAGRTNTDTQYF. For the CDR3, the DNA is TGCAGTGCTTTTCCCATAGCGGGGAGGACGAACACAGATACGCAGTATTTT.

This clonotype came up once. The chain joins TRBV7-2 to TRBJ2-3; D might be TRBD2 (6 bases). Trimming took 0 bases from V and 1 from J, leaving 14 bases between them. The germline V gene has CDR1 SGHTA and CDR2 FQGNSA. This CDR3 spans 17 amino acids. The CDR3 DNA reads as TGTGCCAGCAGCTTAGCCTTTGGGGGGTTCGGCACAGATACGCAGTATTTT. It encodes CASSLAFGGFGTDTQYF.

This clonotype was seen many times. V is TRBV7-9 and J is TRBJ2-5; no clear D. The germline V gene encodes CDR1 SEHNR and CDR2 FQNEAQ (reference sequence). The CDR3 covers 12 residues. The germline V and J ends were trimmed by 7 bases and 1 base, with 7 bases remaining between them. For the CDR3, the DNA is TGTGCCAGCACCGGATTCCAAGAGACCCAGTACTTC. As protein: CASTGFQETQYF.

There are a few counts of this clonotype. CDR3 amino acids: CSASSGLSYGYTF. The CDR3 DNA is TGCAGTGCTAGTAGCGGCTTATCCTATGGCTACACCTTC. The chain joins TRBV20-1 to TRBJ1-2; D unclear. CDR1 is DFQATT and CDR2 is SNEGSKA in the germline V gene (reference sequence). The germline V and J ends were trimmed by 3 bases and 4 bases, with 12 bases remaining between them. This CDR3 comprises 13 residues.

Worth noting for this clonotype: One end of the junction does not line up with germline, which may come from a read error. The rearrangement joins TRBV5-5 to TRBJ2-7; D unresolved. Germline CDR1 is SGHKS and CDR2 is YYEKEE (reference sequence). There are 13 residues in the CDR3. CDR3: CASSLEAGYGQYF. The CDR3 nucleotides are TGTGCCAGCAGCTTGGAGGCAGGCTACGGGCAGTACTTC.

This clonotype appeared a few times. The CDR3 loop reads CASSIGANEKLFF. The CDR3 nucleotides are TGTGCCAGCAGCATCGGGGCTAATGAAAAACTGTTTTTT. This chain connects TRBV7-2 to TRBJ1-4; D gene uncertain. The germline V gene encodes CDR1 SGHTA and CDR2 FQGNSA. The V end was cut by 5 bases, the J end by 3 bases, with 7 bases between. The length of the CDR3 is 13 residues.

The chain has TRBV10-3 and TRBJ1-5; a possible D gene is TRBD1 (6 bases). Trimming took off 6 bases at V and 2 bases at J, with 11 bases between the two ends. The CDR3 covers 14 residues. From germline, CDR1 is ENHRY and CDR2 SYGVKD. In nucleotides, the CDR3 is TGTGCCATCAGGGACAGCGAGGGCAATCAGCCCCAGCATTTT. Its translation is CAIRDSEGNQPQHF.

The gene calls are TRBV27 and TRBJ1-2; D ambiguous. The V gene lost 4 bases and the J gene lost 8 bases, with 20 bases spanning the gap. CDR1 and CDR2 (germline): MNHEY, SMNVEV (reference sequence). The CDR3 covers 15 residues. The CDR3 region is CASSSKRSPIHGYTF. The CDR3 nucleotides read TGTGCCAGCAGTTCCAAAAGGAGTCCCATCCACGGCTACACCTTC.

This clonotype was counted only a few times. CDR3 sequence (DNA): TGTGCCAGCAGTCCGCCGGGAGGGGGTCGGGGTCGAGGCTACACCTTC. This gives the protein CASSPPGGGRGRGYTF. The chain joins TRBV12-3 or TRBV12-4 to TRBJ1-2; a weak D match, TRBD1 (6 bases). The V and J ends lost 5 bases and 8 bases respectively, with 24 bases between them. This CDR3 spans 16 amino acids.

The chain couples TRBV20-1 to TRBJ1-2, with a weak D call TRBD1 (5 bases). Germline V lookup: CDR1 DFQATT, CDR2 SNEGSKA (reference sequence). Trimming left V 3 bases short and J 7 bases short, with 12 bases between. The CDR3 is 12 residues long. The CDR3 coding sequence is TGCAGTGCTAGTTCAGGGTTTAGTGGCTACACCTTC. Amino acids: CSASSGFSGYTF.

This clonotype was found a few times. This rearrangement joins TRBV11-2 to TRBJ1-4; the match to TRBD1 covers 8 bases. This CDR3 has 15 residues. V lost 5 bases to trimming and J lost 8 bases; unmatched junction nucleotides: 10. Germline loops: CDR1 SGHAT, CDR2 FQNNGV. The CDR3 DNA follows: TGTGCCAGCAGCCCCCGGGCAGGGGGCTACGAAAAACTGTTTTTT. It yields the protein CASSPRAGGYEKLFF.

The chain combines TRBV7-9 with TRBJ2-4; 9 bases match TRBD1. CDR1 SEHNR and CDR2 FQNEAQ come from the germline V gene (reference sequence). The CDR3 loop spans 16 amino acids. V dropped 4 bases and J dropped 4; count of bases not matched to a gene: 8. CDR3 bases: TGTGCCAGCAGCTCACCGGACAGGGGCCAAAAAAACATTCAGTACTTC. This translates into CASSSPDRGQKNIQYF. Supplemented by reference TRBV7-9 and TRBJ2-4, the full variable domain reads DTGVSQNPRHKITKRGQNVTFRCDPISEHNRLYWYRQTLGQGPEFLTYFQNEAQLEKSRLLSDRFSAERPKGSFSTLEIQRTEQGDSAMYLCASSSPDRGQKNIQYFGAGTRLSVL.

As concerns this clonotype: A much larger clone lies one base from this, so it may be a read error. This rearrangement joins TRBV5-1 to TRBJ2-7; D possibly corresponds to TRBD2 (6 bases). Trimming pared 4 bases from V and 6 bases from J, leaving 17 bases between. Germline V lookup: CDR1 SGHRS, CDR2 YFSETQ. This CDR3 contains 14 residues. CDR3 bases: TGCGCCAGCAGCGTGGCCGTGGGAGGAAGCGAGCAGTACTTC. Translated: CASSVAVGGSEQYF.

The chain carries TRBV15 and TRBJ1-4; D ambiguous. Germline lookup yields CDR1 LNHNV and CDR2 YYDKDF (reference sequence). The CDR3 spans 11 residues. Trimming removed 5 bases at V and 11 bases at J, with 9 bases between. The CDR3 region is CATSGEFKLFF. CDR3 nucleotide sequence: TGTGCCACCAGCGGCGAGTTTAAACTGTTTTTT.

The genes are TRBV9 and TRBJ2-3, with 7 bases identical to TRBD1. V shed 4 bases and J 4 bases; nucleotides not matched to a gene: 9. This CDR3 region has 15 residues. CDR1 is SGDLS and CDR2 is YYNGEE in the germline V gene. The CDR3 sequence: CASSNFDRAADTQYF. For the CDR3, the DNA is TGTGCCAGCAGCAACTTCGACAGGGCGGCAGATACGCAGTATTTT.

The chain links TRBV29-1 to TRBJ2-5; TRBD1 aligns across 8 bases. Germline CDR1 SQVTM, CDR2 ANQGSEA. The CDR3 runs to 16 residues. V shed 7 bases and J 0 bases; nucleotides not matched to a gene: 13. CDR3 residues: CSAMTGVGPYQETQYF. Written as DNA, the CDR3 is TGCAGCGCTATGACAGGGGTAGGACCGTACCAAGAGACCCAGTACTTC.

The V call is TRBV12-3 or TRBV12-4, the J call TRBJ1-1; 7 bases agree with TRBD1. With 6 bases clipped from V and 6 bases from J, the junction kept 13 bases outside the gene matches. This CDR3 comprises 15 residues. CDR3 region: CASSPRQGSGAEAFF. The CDR3 DNA sequence: TGTGCCAGCAGCCCTCGACAGGGCTCGGGGGCTGAAGCTTTCTTT.

Here the CDR3 reads CASSFIARGGPDTQYF. In nucleotides, the CDR3 is TGCGCCAGCAGCTTTATTGCGAGGGGGGGTCCAGATACGCAGTATTTT. The J gene is TRBJ2-3, the V gene TRBV5-1; weak D call: TRBD2 (7 bases). Germline assignment: CDR1 SGHRS and CDR2 YFSETQ. CDR3 length: 16 residues. V lost 2 bases, J lost 4 bases, and 17 bases lay in between.

This chain links TRBV27 with TRBJ2-5; D not certain. This CDR3 spans 13 amino acids. Germline assignment: CDR1 MNHEY and CDR2 SMNVEV (reference sequence). V dropped 3 bases and J dropped 6 bases, with 11 bases sitting between them. The CDR3 DNA is TGTGCCAGCAGTTTCTCCACGGTACAGACCCAGTACTTC. Translating gives CASSFSTVQTQYF.

V gene TRBV12-3 or TRBV12-4 combines with J gene TRBJ1-1; no definite D call. V was trimmed by 5 bases and J by 6 bases, leaving 7 bases between them. The CDR3 consists of 11 residues. The CDR3, as DNA: TGTGCCAGCAGTGGTCCACCTGAAGCTTTCTTT. Protein: CASSGPPEAFF.

The chain uses TRBV10-3 and TRBJ1-5; D is possibly TRBD1 (5 bases). Trimming shortened V by 0 bases and J by 8 bases, and 20 bases separated the two germline ends. This CDR3 region has 17 residues. The germline gives CDR1 ENHRY, CDR2 SYGVKD. The chain's CDR3 is CAISESKLGDGDKPQHF. CDR3 DNA: TGTGCCATCAGTGAGTCGAAGTTGGGGGATGGGGATAAGCCCCAGCATTTT.

The gene calls are TRBV4-1 and TRBJ2-1; TRBD1 matches 8 bases. The germline V gene has CDR1 MGHRA and CDR2 YSYEKL. This CDR3 has 18 amino acids. The J segment lost 3 bases and the V segment lost 1 base, leaving 11 bases of the junction unmatched. As DNA, the CDR3 is TGCGCCAGCAGCCAAGCGCGAATTTCGGACAGGGACTACAATGAGCAGTTCTTC. Its translation is CASSQARISDRDYNEQFF.

This clonotype was seen a handful of times. The junction and the germline gene differ at one end; a read error may be behind it. The chain joins TRBV9 to TRBJ2-1, with 8 nucleotides matching TRBD1. The CDR3 length is 19 residues. Germline assignment: CDR1 SGDLS and CDR2 YYNGEE. CDR3 protein: CASSLRNLRQGRSCNEQFF. The CDR3, as DNA: TGTGCCAGCAGCCTACGAAACTTAAGACAGGGGAGATCCTGCAATGAGCAGTTCTTC. Drawing the rest from reference TRBV9 and TRBJ2-1, the complete variable domain is DSGVTQTPKHLITATGQRVTLRCSPRSGDLSVYWYQQSLDQGLQFLIQYYNGEERAKGNILERFSAQQFPDLHSELNLSSLELGDSALYFCASSLRNLRQGRSCNEQFFGPGTRLTVL.

The chain joins TRBV6-6 to TRBJ2-7, with TRBD2 matching over 7 bases. J lost 5 bases, V lost 7 bases, and 17 bases had no gene match. CDR1 and CDR2 from the germline V gene are MNHNY and SVGAGI (reference sequence). The CDR3 is made up of 16 amino acids. The CDR3 sequence is CASTLYDSGRLHEQYF. The CDR3 DNA follows: TGTGCCAGCACCCTATATGATAGCGGGCGTCTCCACGAGCAGTACTTC.

V and J are TRBV6-5 and TRBJ1-2; a possible D gene is TRBD1 (6 bases). V was cut by 6 bases and J by 5 bases, with 19 bases left in between. The CDR3 sequence is 15 residues long. Germline V gene sequence: CDR1 MNHEY, CDR2 SVGAGI. The CDR3 is CASSPLLGGVYGYTF. DNA for the CDR3: TGTGCCAGCAGCCCCTTGCTAGGGGGGGTTTATGGCTACACCTTC.

This sequence joins TRBV6-2 or TRBV6-3 and TRBJ2-1, with TRBD1 matching over 7 bases. Germline loops: CDR1 MNHEY, CDR2 SVGEGT. After removal of 5 bases from V and 6 bases from J, the junction contained 4 bases not matched to a gene. The CDR3 spans 13 residues. The CDR3 protein is CASSPGQANEQFF. In DNA, the CDR3 is TGTGCCAGCAGTCCAGGACAGGCCAATGAGCAGTTCTTC.

This clonotype was counted only a few times. This sequence joins TRBV12-3 or TRBV12-4 and TRBJ1-1; tentative D call: TRBD1 (5 bases). The V gene lost 9 bases and the J gene lost 5 bases, with 16 bases spanning the gap. This CDR3 is built from 13 residues. The CDR3 DNA follows: TGTGCCAGTGGTTTGAGGGGCGGTACTGAAGCTTTCTTT. Its translation: CASGLRGGTEAFF.

V is TRBV5-6 and J is TRBJ2-1; D perhaps matches TRBD1 (6 bases). Germline CDR1 SGHDT, CDR2 YYEEEE. This CDR3 spans 16 amino acids. Trimming shortened V by 4 bases and J by 4 bases, and 18 bases separated the two germline ends. Here the CDR3 reads CASSRFDRTGYNEQFF. CDR3 sequence (DNA): TGTGCCAGCAGCCGCTTTGACAGGACGGGGTACAATGAGCAGTTCTTC.

This clonotype was seen once. The V gene is TRBV20-1, the J gene TRBJ2-3; TRBD2 agrees at 7 bases. The CDR3 loop spans 15 amino acids. V shed 5 bases, J shed 1 base, and the junction held 9 bases outside the gene matches. The germline CDR1 and CDR2 sequences are DFQATT and SNEGSKA (reference sequence). DNA for the CDR3: TGCAGTGCTTACGGGACTACGATTGGCACAGATACGCAGTATTTT. Translated, it gives CSAYGTTIGTDTQYF.

The chain uses TRBV12-5 and TRBJ2-3; a possible D gene is TRBD2 (6 bases). In germline, CDR1 is LGHNT, CDR2 FRNRAP. CDR3 size: 14 residues. The V and J ends lost 7 bases and 3 bases respectively, with 14 bases between them. The CDR3 is CASAHGGKTDTQYF. As DNA, the CDR3 is TGTGCTAGTGCCCACGGGGGAAAGACAGATACGCAGTATTTT.